The 2 T cell receptor beta chains below all came from one sample that was sequenced in a study of T cell responses to AZD1222 COVID-19 vaccine. Only in-frame clones appear in the TCRdb table, and some are missing; sequencing was by immunoSEQ multiplex PCR. The table has tens of thousands of clones, about 90% seen once. Material: peripheral blood, obtained 28 days after the second AZD1222 dose. The receptors stem from an adult who received the AZD1222 COVID-19 vaccine.

The chain has TRBV3-1 (or the pseudogene TRBV3-2) and TRBJ2-5; D is perhaps TRBD2 (5 bases). CDR1 is LGHDT, CDR2 YNNKEL, per germline (reference sequence). The CDR3 totals 14 residues. The V gene lost 1 base and the J gene lost 5 bases, with 11 bases spanning the gap. This chain's CDR3 is CASSQGGSVETQYF. Written as DNA, the CDR3 is TGTGCCAGCAGCCAAGGGGGTAGCGTGGAGACCCAGTACTTC.

This clone was recorded only once. The chain has TRBV11-2 and TRBJ2-3, with a possible D match to TRBD1 (6 bases). CDR1 and CDR2 (germline): SGHAT, FQNNGV. The CDR3 extends over 13 amino acids. The V end was cut by 2 bases, the J end by 4 bases, with 7 bases between. CDR3: CASSLQGPDTQYF. The CDR3 DNA reads TGTGCCAGCAGCTTACAGGGGCCAGATACGCAGTATTTT.